Listed below are T cell receptor beta chains from one sample, sequenced in a study of T cell repertoires in MIS-A myocarditis. The table came from immunoSEQ multiplex PCR; TCRdb's copy has only in-frame clones and leaves some out. The sample carries around 10,000 clones, around nine tenths recorded once. Specimen: thoracic lymph node tissue obtained at autopsy. These receptors all stem from a man younger than 30 with fulminant myocarditis from multisystem inflammatory syndrome in adults (MIS-A) after COVID-19. CDR3s include the opening cysteine and the closing phenylalanine or tryptophan. Each record gives: V gene, J gene, CDR3 protein.

>TRBV5-1|TRBJ1-2
CASSPGQDHDGYTF
>TRBV7-9|TRBJ2-3
CATTDPTDTQYF
>TRBV27|TRBJ2-1
CASSLSGTLYNEQFF
>TRBV19|TRBJ2-7
CASSPGTTYEQYF
>TRBV3-1/TRBV3-2|TRBJ2-7
CASSATLGRENPTTYEQYF
>TRBV15|TRBJ1-2
CATSRDLGRGLGGYTF
>TRBV27|TRBJ1-1
CASSLSKRKVLNTEAFF
>TRBV4-1|TRBJ2-2
CASSQVDMGLATGELFF
>TRBV12-3/TRBV12-4|TRBJ2-3
CASTWATDTQYF
>TRBV19|TRBJ1-2
CASSIDRPITGGYTF
>TRBV19|TRBJ1-1
CASSGKQGWDTEAFF
>TRBV6-5|TRBJ2-7
CASSYPSGSSYEQYF
>TRBV30|TRBJ1-2
CAWSLGGTYGYTF
>TRBV28|TRBJ1-2
CASSLRRTGGTYGYTF
>TRBV27|TRBJ1-3
CASSSGNTIYF
>TRBV7-2|TRBJ2-2
CASSLYVTLGGELFF
>TRBV12-3/TRBV12-4|TRBJ1-1
CASSRTVNTEAFF